These 28 T cell receptor beta chains were sequenced from one sample in a study of beta chain features in type 1 diabetes. Regarding the study as a whole: Type 1 diabetes patients had moderately but significantly shorter TCRB CDR3s in all four CD4+ subsets.

Every bit of the isolated RNA underwent reverse transcription, so sequencing read expressed TCRB transcripts. TCRdb's copy holds only in-frame clones and misses some; the assay was immunoSEQ multiplex PCR. The sample yields hundreds of thousands of clones, around 15% seen once. These receptors have no identified antigens. The sequencing input was naive CD4+ T cells from blood. These receptor sequences come from a man younger than 35 with type 1 diabetes.

The genes are TRBV2 and TRBJ1-1; TRBD1 might be the D (6 bases). The V gene's germline CDR1 is SNHLY and CDR2 FYNNEI. The length of the CDR3 is 15 residues. The V end lost 3 bases, the J end lost 1 base, and 12 bases lay between the germline ends. The DNA for the CDR3 is TGTGCCAGCAGTGAGCAGGGGCCGAGGAACACTGAAGCTTTCTTT. This codes for CASSEQGPRNTEAFF. The full variable domain, its missing parts supplied by reference TRBV2 and TRBJ1-1, is EPEVTQTPSHQVTQMGQEVILRCVPISNHLYFYWYRQILGQKVEFLVSFYNNEISEKSEIFDDQFSVERPDGSNFTLKIRSTKLEDSAMYFCASSEQGPRNTEAFFGQGTRLTVV.

Only a few counts were recorded for this clone. V is TRBV10-3 and J is TRBJ1-1, with TRBD1 matching 7 bases. V lost 5 bases and J lost 4; bases outside the gene matches: 13. Germline loops: CDR1 ENHRY, CDR2 SYGVKD. This CDR3 region has 16 residues. The CDR3: CAISPSQGQGGTEAFF. CDR3 bases: TGTGCCATCAGTCCATCCCAGGGGCAGGGGGGCACTGAAGCTTTCTTT.

This chain uses TRBV30 with TRBJ2-1; TRBD1 aligns across 8 bases. V was pared by 8 bases and J by 4 bases, with 10 bases of the junction left unmatched. The CDR3 runs 14 residues. The germline V gene has CDR1 GTSNPN and CDR2 SVGIG (reference sequence). The CDR3 region is CASSGGQVYNEQFF. The CDR3, as DNA: TGTGCCAGCTCAGGGGGCCAGGTTTACAATGAGCAGTTCTTC.

The chain links TRBV9 to TRBJ2-1; D is unclear. Trimming stripped 10 bases from V and 6 bases from J, with 17 bases between. Germline CDR1 is SGDLS and CDR2 is YYNGEE. The CDR3 spans 13 residues. The CDR3 nucleotides are TGTGCCGGTGGTACTGGGGTAACCAATGAGCAGTTCTTC. It encodes CAGGTGVTNEQFF.

This clone was counted only a few times. The rearrangement links TRBV10-3 to TRBJ2-7, with a weak D call TRBD1 (5 bases). Trimming took 0 bases from V and 3 from J, leaving 9 bases between them. Germline V gene lookup returns CDR1 ENHRY and CDR2 SYGVKD. This CDR3 is built from 14 residues. CDR3 sequence: CAISESDRGYEQYF. For the CDR3, the DNA is TGTGCCATCAGTGAGTCCGACAGAGGCTACGAGCAGTACTTC.

V is TRBV5-1 and J is TRBJ2-7; D is undetermined. V was cut by 4 bases and J by 2 bases, with 4 bases left in between. The CDR3 extends over 11 amino acids. Germline V gene data show CDR1 as SGHRS and CDR2 as YFSETQ. CDR3 nucleotides: TGCGCCAGCAGCGCGGCCTACGAGCAGTACTTC. Protein sequence: CASSAAYEQYF.

This chain links TRBV12-5 with TRBJ2-6; a weak D match, TRBD1 (5 bases). The CDR3 is 16 amino acids. The germline V and J ends were trimmed by 1 base and 4 bases, with 11 bases remaining between them. The germline V gene encodes CDR1 LGHNT and CDR2 FRNRAP. The CDR3 sequence: CASGLDPTAGANVLTF. CDR3 sequence (DNA): TGTGCTAGTGGTTTGGACCCGACAGCGGGGGCCAACGTCCTGACTTTC.

V is TRBV30 and J is TRBJ2-3, with TRBD2 matching over 7 bases. This CDR3 has 15 residues. V shed 0 bases and J 4 bases; nucleotides not matched to a gene: 7. CDR1 is GTSNPN and CDR2 is SVGIG in the germline V gene (reference sequence). In nucleotides, the CDR3 is TGTGCCTGGAGTGTACGGGCAGGGAGGGCAGATACGCAGTATTTT. As protein: CAWSVRAGRADTQYF.

V usage is TRBV30 and J usage is TRBJ2-2, with TRBD1 identical over 7 bases. This CDR3 is 16 amino acids long. V dropped 3 bases and J dropped 5; count of bases not matched to a gene: 12. CDR1 is GTSNPN, CDR2 SVGIG, per germline (reference sequence). The CDR3 region is CAWRLGGAFWTGELFF. The CDR3 nucleotides are TGTGCCTGGAGGTTAGGGGGCGCGTTTTGGACCGGGGAGCTGTTTTTT.

In this sample, this clone turned up a few times. This sample also contains other DNA sequences that code for the same CDR3. CDR3: CAWSSRDTQYF. The DNA of the CDR3 is TGTGCCTGGAGTAGCCGTGATACGCAGTATTTT. This chain connects TRBV30 to TRBJ2-3; D is unresolved. The CDR3 contains 11 residues. From germline, CDR1 is GTSNPN and CDR2 SVGIG (reference sequence). Trimming left V 2 bases short and J 6 bases short, with 6 bases between.

This rearrangement joins TRBV7-2 to TRBJ2-2, with D possibly TRBD1 on 6 matching bases. Trimming left V 5 bases short and J 1 base short, with 14 bases between. This CDR3 region has 16 residues. Germline CDR1 is SGHTA and CDR2 is FQGNSA. This chain's CDR3 is CASSTRQALNTGELFF. DNA of the CDR3: TGTGCCAGCAGCACGCGACAGGCCCTGAACACCGGGGAGCTGTTTTTT.

This rearrangement joins TRBV10-3 to TRBJ2-7, with D hard to call. The CDR3 has 13 amino acids. V was trimmed by 7 bases and J by 0 bases, leaving 10 bases between them. Germline V CDR1 and CDR2: ENHRY, SYGVKD. Here the CDR3 DNA reads TGTGCCATCACGGATTGGAGCTCCTACGAGCAGTACTTC. Its translation is CAITDWSSYEQYF.

The chain is built from TRBV28 and TRBJ2-1, with D unresolved. Germline V gene sequence: CDR1 MDHEN, CDR2 SYDVKM. V dropped 11 bases and J dropped 4 bases, with 15 bases sitting between them. The CDR3 loop spans 13 amino acids. The CDR3: CAAMAPSYNEQFF. The CDR3 coding sequence is TGTGCCGCTATGGCCCCCTCTTACAATGAGCAGTTCTTC.

This clone appeared a few times. The gene calls are TRBV28 and TRBJ1-5, with a tentative D call TRBD1 (5 bases). The germline CDR1 and CDR2 sequences are MDHEN and SYDVKM. The CDR3 has 13 amino acids. V shed 2 bases and J shed 7 bases, with 9 bases lying between them. The CDR3 DNA reads as TGTGCCAGCAGTTTAACAGGAGTCCAGCCCCAGCATTTT. The encoded protein is CASSLTGVQPQHF.

This clone appeared a few times. The chain has TRBV5-6 and TRBJ1-3; D ambiguous. V was clipped by 4 bases and J by 2 bases, with 13 bases between them. This CDR3 is built from 15 residues. Germline values: CDR1 SGHDT, CDR2 YYEEEE. As DNA, the CDR3 is TGTGCCAGCAGCCGAACCTGGATGACTGGAAACACCATATATTTT. Its translation: CASSRTWMTGNTIYF.

V is TRBV27 and J is TRBJ1-6; possibly TRBD1 for D (5 bases). V shed 3 bases and J shed 15 bases, with 15 bases lying between them. The germline V gene has CDR1 MNHEY and CDR2 SMNVEV (reference sequence). The CDR3 is 13 amino acids. CDR3 amino acids: CASSFLNRDLLHF. The CDR3 nucleotides are TGTGCCAGCAGTTTCCTAAACCGGGACCTCCTCCACTTT.

This clone appeared a few times. CDR3 DNA sequence: TGTGCCAGCAGTTATTTAGGTCAAGGGGGTTCACCCCTCCACTTT. Translation: CASSYLGQGGSPLHF. The V call is TRBV6-5, the J call TRBJ1-6, with a tentative D call TRBD1 (6 bases). Germline CDR1 MNHEY, CDR2 SVGAGI. Trimming removed 3 bases from V and 9 bases from J, with 15 bases in between. This CDR3 is 15 amino acids long.

The J gene is TRBJ2-5, the V gene TRBV10-3; possibly TRBD1 for D (6 bases). The DNA end is a closer match to TRBJ2-7, so the J assignment may be wrong. Germline-derived CDR1 and CDR2 are ENHRY and SYGVKD. The CDR3 has 14 residues. The CDR3 DNA reads TGTGCCATCAGTGAATCACAGGGAAGATACGAGCAGTACTTC. Translating it yields CAISESQGRYEQYF.

This clone was observed a few times. The J gene is TRBJ2-7, the V gene TRBV7-2; D is unresolved. The CDR3 covers 13 residues. V was shortened by 1 base and J by 6 bases, with 10 bases between the two germline ends. In germline, CDR1 is SGHTA, CDR2 FQGNSA. CDR3 sequence: CASSLDEDTEQYF. The DNA for the CDR3 is TGTGCCAGCAGCTTAGATGAGGATACCGAGCAGTACTTC.

The V and J genes are TRBV4-1 and TRBJ1-1; possible D gene TRBD1, 5 bases. The V gene lost 1 base and the J gene lost 13 bases, with 22 bases spanning the gap. Germline assignment: CDR1 MGHRA and CDR2 YSYEKL. This CDR3 comprises 15 residues. CDR3 coding DNA: TGCGCCAGCAGCCAAGGACAGAGGCGTGCCGGCGGGAGTTTCTTT. Translation: CASSQGQRRAGGSFF.

This clone was seen a few times. The chain carries TRBV10-3 and TRBJ2-1; TRBD1 aligns across 9 bases. V shed 10 bases and J 10 bases; nucleotides not matched to a gene: 14. Germline CDR1 ENHRY, CDR2 SYGVKD. The CDR3 has 14 residues. The CDR3 nucleotides read TGTGCCACCATGGGTTCGGACAGGGGAGACGAGCAGTTCTTC. It specifies CATMGSDRGDEQFF.

Only a few counts were recorded for this clone. The V gene is TRBV6-5, the J gene TRBJ1-1; D not resolved. The CDR3 has 13 residues. Germline values: CDR1 MNHEY, CDR2 SVGAGI. Trimming cost V 4 bases and J 4 bases, with 10 bases left between them. The CDR3 loop reads CASSSQGGTEAFF. Here the CDR3 DNA reads TGTGCCAGCAGTTCGCAAGGCGGCACTGAAGCTTTCTTT.

This clone was seen only a few times. The CDR3 loop reads CASSWLGAQYF. CDR3 sequence (DNA): TGTGCCAGCAGTTGGTTGGGAGCGCAGTACTTC. This sequence joins TRBV6-5 and TRBJ2-7; TRBD2 might be the D (5 bases). The CDR3 consists of 11 residues. V was pared by 4 bases and J by 9 bases, with 10 bases between. Germline values: CDR1 MNHEY, CDR2 SVGAGI.

The CDR3 is CASSLSDVPGEQYF. Written as DNA, the CDR3 is TGTGCCAGCAGCTTATCGGACGTCCCAGGGGAGCAGTACTTC. The chain links TRBV9 to TRBJ2-7, with a possible D match to TRBD1 (5 bases). The germline V gene has CDR1 SGDLS and CDR2 YYNGEE. The V gene lost 4 bases and the J gene lost 7 bases, with 18 bases spanning the gap. This CDR3 is 14 amino acids long.

In this sample, this clone turned up a few times. This chain uses TRBV2 with TRBJ2-5; 7 bases line up with TRBD1. The V segment lost 4 bases and the J segment 6 bases; nucleotides outside the gene matches: 8. The germline gives CDR1 SNHLY, CDR2 FYNNEI. This CDR3 contains 14 residues. The CDR3 sequence: CASSAGSGGQTQYF. The CDR3, as DNA: TGTGCCAGCAGTGCCGGTTCAGGGGGACAGACCCAGTACTTC.

The chain joins TRBV15 to TRBJ2-3, with unresolved D. In germline, CDR1 is LNHNV, CDR2 YYDKDF (reference sequence). The CDR3 is 14 amino acids. V was clipped by 2 bases and J by 6 bases, with 12 bases between them. CDR3 in DNA: TGTGCCACCAGCAGACCCTTTGAATCGGATACGCAGTATTTT. It is translated as CATSRPFESDTQYF.

The V call is TRBV25-1, the J call TRBJ1-1, with TRBD1 as a possible D gene (6 bases). The CDR3 runs 14 residues. Trimming pared 6 bases from V and 1 base from J, leaving 12 bases between. Germline lookup yields CDR1 MGHDK and CDR2 SYGVNS. DNA for the CDR3: TGTGCCAGCAGGAAACAGGGAAAGAACACTGAAGCTTTCTTT. It encodes CASRKQGKNTEAFF. The complete variable domain, with remaining parts taken from reference TRBV25-1 and TRBJ1-1, reads EADIYQTPRYLVIGTGKKITLECSQTMGHDKMYWYQQDPGMELHLIHYSYGVNSTEKGDLSSESTVSRIRTEHFPLTLESARPSHTSQYLCASRKQGKNTEAFFGQGTRLTVV.

The V gene is TRBV10-3, the J gene TRBJ1-1, with D unclear. V was shortened by 9 bases and J by 2 bases, with 10 bases between the two germline ends. This CDR3 region has 12 residues. Germline V lookup: CDR1 ENHRY, CDR2 SYGVKD. The CDR3 DNA reads as TGTGCCATTTCCCCAGGAAACACTGAAGCTTTCTTT. Protein: CAISPGNTEAFF.